The 23 T cell receptor beta chains below were found in one sample sequenced in a study of immune evolution from preneoplasia to lung adenocarcinoma. Libraries were prepared by immunoSEQ multiplex PCR; TCRdb keeps only in-frame clonotypes and omits some of them. The profile covers thousands of clones, with over 60% appearing a single time and about 12% taken by the ten largest. The sequencing sample was made of FFPE lung adenocarcinoma in situ tissue. These receptors were collected from a person aged 60-80 years with lung adenocarcinoma.

This sequence joins TRBV6-5 and TRBJ1-5, with 7 bases fitting TRBD1. The trim removed 6 bases at V and 7 bases at J, leaving 9 bases unmatched. CDR3 length: 14 amino acids. CDR1 and CDR2 (germline): MNHEY, SVGAGI. Here the CDR3 reads CASRPTGDGQPQHF. In DNA, the CDR3 is TGTGCCAGCAGGCCAACAGGGGACGGACAGCCCCAGCATTTT.

The rearrangement joins TRBV5-1 to TRBJ2-1; TRBD2 agrees at 11 bases. V dropped 3 bases and J dropped 4; count of bases not matched to a gene: 15. The CDR3 contains 19 residues. The germline V gene has CDR1 SGHRS and CDR2 YFSETQ. The CDR3 reads CASSSSTSGVTTGYNEQFF. The CDR3 DNA is TGCGCCAGCAGCTCATCGACTAGCGGGGTGACCACCGGGTACAATGAGCAGTTCTTC.

The V gene is TRBV11-3, the J gene TRBJ2-7; 7 nucleotides align to TRBD1. V lost 5 bases and J lost 4; bases outside the gene matches: 11. Looked up from germline, CDR1 is SGHNT and CDR2 is YENEEA. The CDR3 contains 15 residues. This CDR3 reads CASSPIDRDTYEQYF. The CDR3, as DNA: TGTGCCAGCAGCCCTATAGACAGGGATACGTACGAGCAGTACTTC.

This chain joins TRBV7-2 and TRBJ2-7; 11 bases map to TRBD2. Germline V gives CDR1 SGHTA, CDR2 FQGNSA. With 3 bases clipped from V and 7 bases from J, the junction kept 5 bases outside the gene matches. CDR3 length: 14 amino acids. CDR3 bases: TGTGCCAGCAGCTTTACTAGCGGGGGCTCTGAGCAGTACTTC. The encoded protein is CASSFTSGGSEQYF. Drawing the rest from reference TRBV7-2 and TRBJ2-7, the complete variable domain is GAGVSQSPSNKVTEKGKDVELRCDPISGHTALYWYRQSLGQGLEFLIYFQGNSAPDKSGLPSDRFSAERTGGSVSTLTIQRTQQEDSAVYLCASSFTSGGSEQYFGPGTRLTVT.

The chain uses TRBV11-2 and TRBJ1-1; a possible D gene is TRBD1 (5 bases). This CDR3 is 14 amino acids long. The V end lost 4 bases, the J end lost 3 bases, and 12 bases lay between the germline ends. From germline, CDR1 is SGHAT and CDR2 FQNNGV. DNA for the CDR3: TGTGCCAGCAGCTCAGGGTTGTCGGACACTGAAGCTTTCTTT. Protein product: CASSSGLSDTEAFF.

This clone turned up a few times. The V gene is TRBV5-8, the J gene TRBJ2-7; D uncertain. V lost 1 base to trimming and J lost 5 bases, with 13 bases between them. Germline V lookup: CDR1 SGHTS, CDR2 YDEGEE. This CDR3 region has 14 residues. The CDR3 loop is CASSLSAGWNEQYF. The CDR3 DNA follows: TGTGCCAGCAGCTTGAGCGCAGGTTGGAACGAGCAGTACTTC.

By share of the sample, this clone is hyperexpanded. V and J are TRBV20-1 and TRBJ1-2; 9 nucleotides agree with TRBD1. V gave up 6 bases and J gave up 10 bases; unmatched junction bases: 3. The CDR3 runs to 10 residues. Germline V gives CDR1 DFQATT, CDR2 SNEGSKA (reference sequence). CDR3 protein: CSADRGYYTF. For the CDR3, the DNA is TGCAGTGCAGACAGGGGGTACTACACCTTC.

Sample share makes this clone large. V gene TRBV6-5 combines with J gene TRBJ2-2; a possible D gene is TRBD2 (5 bases). V gave up 5 bases and J gave up 6 bases, with 13 bases separating them. In germline, CDR1 is MNHEY, CDR2 SVGAGI. The CDR3 is 14 residues long. The CDR3 DNA sequence: TGTGCCAGCAGTGATACCGCGGGCGCCGGGGAGCTGTTTTTT. Translated, it gives CASSDTAGAGELFF.

J is TRBJ1-5 and V is TRBV7-9; TRBD1 might be the D (6 bases). This CDR3 has 14 amino acids. The V gene's germline CDR1 is SEHNR and CDR2 FQNEAQ (reference sequence). Trimming pared 7 bases from V and 5 bases from J, leaving 15 bases between. CDR3 bases: TGTGCCAGCAATCCCCGGGACAACTATCAGCCCCAGCATTTT. Protein product: CASNPRDNYQPQHF.

CDR3 in DNA: TGCGCCAGCATCCGGCGGACTAGCCGGGAGCAGTACTTC. Translated: CASIRRTSREQYF. The chain carries TRBV23-1 and TRBJ2-7; the match to TRBD2 covers 8 bases. TRBV23-1 is an ORF, with its function uncertain. The CDR3 loop spans 13 amino acids. The J segment lost 7 bases and the V segment lost 7 bases, leaving 9 bases of the junction unmatched.

This chain uses TRBV6-6 with TRBJ2-2; no firm D call. The CDR3 covers 15 residues. The germline V gene has CDR1 MNHNY and CDR2 SVGAGI (reference sequence). V lost 2 bases and J 0 bases, leaving 7 bases between the germline ends. The CDR3 bases are TGTGCCAGCAGTTACGGCGGTTCGAACACCGGGGAGCTGTTTTTT. It codes for CASSYGGSNTGELFF.

The chain is built from TRBV1 and TRBJ1-2. TRBV1 is termed a pseudogene. The CDR3 contains 18 residues. The CDR3 here is CTSSQDPGLWRTNYGYTF. DNA of the CDR3: TGCACCAGCAGCCAAGATCCGGGCTTGTGGAGGACTAACTATGGCTACACCTTC.

The rearrangement links TRBV9 to TRBJ2-1; weak D call: TRBD2 (6 bases). Germline loops: CDR1 SGDLS, CDR2 YYNGEE. The CDR3 sequence is 15 residues long. V dropped 2 bases and J dropped 0 bases, with 9 bases sitting between them. The CDR3 nucleotides read TGTGCCAGCAGCGTTGCGGGGCCCTCCTACAATGAGCAGTTCTTC. It encodes CASSVAGPSYNEQFF.

This clone is termed large (0.1 to 1%). The chain joins TRBV28 to TRBJ2-3; D call uncertain. Trimming took off 5 bases at V and 0 bases at J, with 12 bases between the two ends. The CDR3 is 15 amino acids. Germline CDR1 is MDHEN and CDR2 is SYDVKM. The CDR3 loop is CASSPVFGSTDTQYF. Written as DNA, the CDR3 is TGTGCCAGCAGTCCGGTTTTCGGGAGCACAGATACGCAGTATTTT.

The chain uses TRBV29-1 and TRBJ1-2, with 11 nucleotides matching TRBD1. This CDR3 has 16 residues. The V gene end was trimmed by 5 bases and the J gene end by 3 bases; junction bases not matched to a gene: 11. Per the germline V gene, CDR1 is SQVTM and CDR2 is ANQGSEA. DNA for the CDR3: TGCAGCGTTTACGTCCCGGGACAGGGGGATCACTATGGCTACACCTTC. Amino acids: CSVYVPGQGDHYGYTF. The full variable domain, in which reference TRBV29-1 and TRBJ1-2 provide the parts outside the CDR3, is SAVISQKPSRDICQRGTSLTIQCQVDSQVTMMFWYRQQPGQSLTLIATANQGSEATYESGFVIDKFPISRPNLTFSTLTVSNMSPEDSSIYLCSVYVPGQGDHYGYTFGSGTRLTVV.

As concerns this clone: The identical CDR3 is also encoded by other nucleotide sequences in the sample. The rearrangement links TRBV11-2 to TRBJ2-5, with TRBD2 matching over 8 bases. The germline V gene encodes CDR1 SGHAT and CDR2 FQNNGV. The J segment lost 2 bases and the V segment lost 3 bases, leaving 2 bases of the junction unmatched. The CDR3 runs 14 residues. CDR3 loop: CASSLLAGQETQYF. CDR3 DNA sequence: TGTGCCAGCAGCTTGTTAGCGGGGCAAGAGACCCAGTACTTC.

The chain employs TRBV4-1 and TRBJ2-7, with 7 bases aligning to TRBD1. The CDR3 contains 14 residues. V lost 2 bases to trimming and J lost 3 bases; unmatched junction nucleotides: 4. CDR1 and CDR2 from the germline V gene are MGHRA and YSYEKL. The CDR3 sequence is CASSQLRDSYEQYF. The CDR3 DNA reads TGCGCCAGCAGCCAACTCCGGGACAGCTACGAGCAGTACTTC.

The genes are TRBV11-2 and TRBJ2-1; possibly TRBD1 for D (5 bases). Germline-derived CDR1 and CDR2 are SGHAT and FQNNGV. Trimming took off 4 bases at V and 6 bases at J, with 7 bases between the two ends. The CDR3 has 12 amino acids. The CDR3 sequence is CASSSQGNEQFF. The CDR3 region has the DNA TGTGCCAGCAGCTCTCAGGGCAATGAGCAGTTCTTC.

This chain joins TRBV11-3 and TRBJ2-3; maybe TRBD2 (7 bases). V was clipped by 5 bases and J by 3 bases, with 24 bases between them. The CDR3 has 18 residues. Germline V gives CDR1 SGHNT, CDR2 YENEEA. The CDR3 DNA sequence: TGTGCCAGCAGCGCCCGTTTAGGAGGGGGGGCGGCGACAGATACGCAGTATTTT. It is translated as CASSARLGGGAATDTQYF.

The rearrangement links TRBV5-1 to TRBJ1-2; D is possibly TRBD1 (6 bases). Trimming stripped 2 bases from V and 3 bases from J, with 17 bases between. From germline, CDR1 is SGHRS and CDR2 YFSETQ. The CDR3 totals 16 residues. CDR3 amino acids: CASSFGLGEGDYGYTF. The CDR3 nucleotides read TGCGCCAGCAGCTTCGGCTTGGGGGAGGGGGACTATGGCTACACCTTC.

The chain has TRBV28 and TRBJ1-2; D is possibly TRBD1 (5 bases). The CDR3 runs to 13 residues. Trimming removed 2 bases from V and 8 bases from J, with 12 bases in between. Germline V gives CDR1 MDHEN, CDR2 SYDVKM. CDR3 coding DNA: TGTGCCAGCAGTTTAAAACAGGTCGACGGCTACACCTTC. It translates to CASSLKQVDGYTF.

The chain has TRBV7-2 and TRBJ1-1; the match to TRBD1 covers 9 bases. CDR3 length: 13 residues. V was pared by 5 bases and J by 7 bases, with 5 bases of the junction left unmatched. The germline CDR1 and CDR2 sequences are SGHTA and FQGNSA. The CDR3 region has the DNA TGTGCCAGCAGCCGAAGACAGGGGGTTGAAGCTTTCTTT. Translating it yields CASSRRQGVEAFF.

This clone was seen only once. V and J are TRBV11-2 and TRBJ2-1; no clear D gene. Trimming left V 0 bases short and J 5 bases short, with 11 bases between. The CDR3 extends over 15 amino acids. CDR1 and CDR2 (germline): SGHAT, FQNNGV. The CDR3 nucleotides are TGTGCCAGCAGCTTAGAAGGACGGCCAAACAATGAGCAGTTCTTC. Translated: CASSLEGRPNNEQFF. Together with reference TRBV11-2 and TRBJ2-1, the CDR3 gives the full variable domain: EAGVAQSPRYKIIEKRQSVAFWCNPISGHATLYWYQQILGQGPKLLIQFQNNGVVDDSQLPKDRFSAERLKGVDSTLKIQPAKLEDSAVYLCASSLEGRPNNEQFFGPGTRLTVL.